This T cell receptor beta chain originates from a study of PD-1 blockade in classical Hodgkin lymphoma. Study at large: Intravenous infusions of nivolumab 3 mg/kg reached patients every 2 weeks. The study's findings and limits: Reports indicated that newly diagnosed patients had lower baseline TCR diversity than healthy donors did. Differences between repertoires have undefined causes, possibly disease activity or prior therapy. Significantly greater TCR diversity emerged by C4D1 in CD4+ cells but not CD8+ cells.

V was cut by 7 bases and J by 6 bases, with 9 bases left in between. This CDR3 spans 12 amino acids. CDR1 and CDR2 from the germline V gene are MDHEN and SYDVKM. As to this clone: Its matching antigen is unknown.

Time point: cycle 4 day 1 (C4D1), after more than five weeks of nivolumab. No patient escaped relapse after autologous stem cell transplantation, and brentuximab vedotin exposure varied. Starting with thawed PBMCs, CD4+ T cells were purified by magnetic negative selection. Clones were sequenced by immunoSEQ multiplex PCR, and TCRdb holds only the in-frame ones, with some missing. The sample has 34,000 or so clones; about 90% are singletons. The chain links TRBV28 to TRBJ2-2; D is perhaps TRBD1 or TRBD2 (5 bases each). The receptor was derived from a human donor with classical Hodgkin lymphoma. The material was CD4+ T cells from blood, obtained before the fourth cycle of nivolumab. CDR3 protein: CASTGTAGELFF. CDR3 DNA sequence: TGTGCCAGCACGGGGACGGCCGGGGAGCTGTTTTTT.